The text below deals with one T cell receptor beta chain. The antigen remains unidentified. The entry originates in a study of CD8+CD57+ T cells in acquired aplastic anemia. Whole-study findings and limits: Comparison of patients with controls identified roughly 30 shared CD8+ CDR3 sequences.

TCR beta VDJ combinations and CDR3 sequences were profiled from genomic DNA. Each CDR3 protein gets one entry after TCRdb re-called the reads with MiXCR. The sample has 100,000 to 150,000 distinct CDR3 sequences; over 30% are singletons. The sequenced patients had an expansion of CD8+CD57+ cells seen by flow cytometry. Patients were therapy-naive when their blood was sampled. The sequence derives from a human donor with aplastic anemia. The sequencing input was sorted CD4+, CD8+, or CD8+CD57+ T cells (not recorded which) from PBMCs.

The CDR3 is CASSEGHSNQPQHF. The CDR3 coding sequence is TGTGCCAGCAGCGAAGGGCATAGCAATCAGCCCCAGCATTTT. The chain uses TRBV9 and TRBJ1-5, with D unresolved. This CDR3 is 14 amino acids long. V gave up 3 bases and J gave up 0 bases, with 7 bases separating them. Germline V gene sequence: CDR1 SGDLS, CDR2 YYNGEE.